The entry below gives a single T cell receptor (beta chain) sequence along with its context. Its antigen is still unknown. Using immunoSEQ multiplex PCR, the repertoire was profiled, and TCRdb retains in-frame clones only, with some absent. The table lists about 9,900 clones, approximately 77% of them singletons. The sample belongs to a study of tumor-infiltrating lymphocytes in localized non-small cell lung cancer. Study-level information: Tumor tissue and non-adjacent uninvolved lung came from each patient. Findings and limits, study-wide: No T-cell fraction difference was seen between IM1 and IM2 tumors. Tumor T-cell fraction from TCR sequencing was not associated with recurrence-free survival (p = 0.61).

The material sequenced was lung tumor tissue. This clonotype was sampled from a human donor with non-small cell lung cancer.

In nucleotides, the CDR3 is TGTGCCAGCAGTGAAGGGACCACAGATACGCAGTATTTT. Its translation: CASSEGTTDTQYF. The rearrangement uses TRBV6-1 and TRBJ2-3; D remains unclear. V was cut by 1 base and J by 2 bases, with 4 bases left in between. The V gene's germline CDR1 is MNHNS and CDR2 SASEGT. The CDR3 runs to 13 residues.